This T cell receptor (beta chain) was sequenced during a study of blood T cell repertoires in COVID-19. The overall study: COVID-19 samples collected from the United States, Italy and Spain covered acute and convalescent phases. PBMCs, B-cell-depleted T cells, or T cells were the source of the cDNA or gDNA that made up the material.

Authors' analysis steps: Nucleated cell counts were estimated from reference gene primer amplification. TCRdb's table, derived via immunoSEQ multiplex PCR, lists solely in-frame clones and lacks some. The V and J calls and the clone size are those of that table, but D and trimming were determined from the DNA. The sample carries roughly 44,000 clones, over 85% recorded once. Germline assignment: CDR1 SEHNR and CDR2 FQNEAQ (reference sequence). There are 15 residues in the CDR3. Between the trimmed V and J ends, which lost 6 bases and 6 bases, there was a span of 21 bases. The sample was peripheral blood. The clonotype originates from an elderly man with acute or convalescent COVID-19. This sequence joins TRBV7-9 and TRBJ2-7, with D maybe TRBD2 (6 bases). CDR3 nucleotide sequence: TGTGCCAGCAGAGCAAGCGGAGGGTGGGATTCCGAGCAGTACTTC. Protein product: CASRASGGWDSEQYF.